Presented here are 24 T cell receptor beta chains from one specimen sequenced in a study of vaccination and CD4 T cells after COVID-19. The antigens these receptors bind are not known. Cultured CD4+ T cell DNA underwent sequencing with the Oncomine TCR Beta short-read assay. TCRdb reanalysed the PCR reads using MiXCR and keeps one entry per CDR3 protein. The sample has approximately 11,000 distinct CDR3 sequences, about a third seen once. Treatment: roughly 10-day PBMC culture with coronavirus spike peptide pools or control peptides (ViraFEST assay). Sequenced material: CD4+ T cells from blood, cultured in vitro. All receptors derive from a human donor who had recovered from COVID-19.

In DNA, the CDR3 is TGTGCCAGCAGTTACTACAGCTACGAGCAGTACTTC. Its translation is CASSYYSYEQYF. This rearrangement joins TRBV6-2 or TRBV6-3 to TRBJ2-7; D not certain. There are 12 residues in the CDR3. V lost 1 base and J 3 bases, leaving 4 bases between the germline ends. The V gene's germline CDR1 is MNHEY and CDR2 SVGEGT.

The chain employs TRBV7-3 and TRBJ2-3; a weak D match, TRBD2 (5 bases). Trimming removed 5 bases from V and 4 bases from J, with 13 bases in between. Germline CDR1 is SGHTA and CDR2 is FQGTGA. This CDR3 has 14 amino acids. The CDR3 nucleotides read TGTGCCAGCAGCCCTAACGGGGATCCAGATACGCAGTATTTT. Translation: CASSPNGDPDTQYF.

The V and J genes are TRBV2 and TRBJ2-1, with 10 nucleotides matching TRBD2. Germline values: CDR1 SNHLY, CDR2 FYNNEI. CDR3 length: 15 amino acids. V shed 4 bases, J shed 5 bases, and the junction held 5 bases outside the gene matches. CDR3 loop: CASSGRLAGDNEQFF. CDR3 sequence (DNA): TGTGCCAGCAGTGGAAGGCTAGCGGGAGACAATGAGCAGTTCTTC.

This clonotype is medium-sized (0.01 to 0.1%). The chain couples TRBV6-1 to TRBJ1-2; no definite D call. CDR3 length equals 13 residues. CDR1 and CDR2 from the germline V gene are MNHNS and SASEGT. The V gene lost 6 bases and the J gene lost 6 bases, with 14 bases spanning the gap. The CDR3 sequence: CASRKGYPHGYTF. The DNA of the CDR3 is TGTGCCAGCAGGAAAGGGTACCCCCATGGCTACACCTTC.

This clonotype was found a few times. The chain joins TRBV11-3 to TRBJ2-6; D is unclear. Trimming left V 0 bases short and J 0 bases short, with 6 bases between. The CDR3 loop spans 16 amino acids. Germline CDR1 is SGHNT and CDR2 is YENEEA. The CDR3 DNA sequence: TGTGCCAGCAGCTTAGACTGGGGCTCTGGGGCCAACGTCCTGACTTTC. Protein sequence: CASSLDWGSGANVLTF.

This clonotype came up once. The chain joins TRBV5-4 to TRBJ2-7; TRBD2 is a possible D gene (7 bases). Germline V gives CDR1 SGHNT, CDR2 YYREEE (reference sequence). The CDR3 contains 16 residues. Trimming took off 3 bases at V and 4 bases at J, with 20 bases between the two ends. Written as DNA, the CDR3 is TGTGCCAGCAGCTCGGAGGGGGGGACACTGGTTTACGAGCAGTACTTC. Its translation: CASSSEGGTLVYEQYF.

This chain links TRBV11-3 with TRBJ2-7; TRBD1 matches at 9 bases. Germline V CDR1 and CDR2: SGHNT, YENEEA. CDR3 length equals 14 residues. The V segment lost 8 bases and the J segment 1 base; nucleotides outside the gene matches: 6. CDR3 in DNA: TGTGCCAGCCGCCCGGGACAGGGTTCCTACGAGCAGTACTTC. Amino acid sequence: CASRPGQGSYEQYF.

Of note for this clonotype: A read error is possible here, since a much larger clone lies one base away. V gene TRBV20-1 combines with J gene TRBJ1-2, with D perhaps TRBD1 (5 bases). Germline loops: CDR1 DFQATT, CDR2 SNEGSKA (reference sequence). The CDR3 contains 13 residues. V was clipped by 5 bases and J by 3 bases, with 13 bases between them. CDR3 region: CSAGRGRDYGYTF. In DNA, the CDR3 is TGCAGTGCTGGCCGGGGCAGGGACTATGGCTACACCTTC.

The CDR3 DNA reads as TGTGCCAGCTCATCGACTGTTAACTATGGCTACACCTTC. Its translation is CASSSTVNYGYTF. The chain uses TRBV18 and TRBJ1-2; D uncertain. Between the trimmed V and J ends, which lost 5 bases and 1 base, there was a span of 8 bases. The germline CDR1 and CDR2 sequences are KGHSH and LQKENI. CDR3 length: 13 amino acids.

The chain has TRBV20-1 and TRBJ2-1; 9 bases agree with TRBD2. V gave up 7 bases and J gave up 8 bases; unmatched junction bases: 6. CDR1 DFQATT and CDR2 SNEGSKA come from the germline V gene (reference sequence). The CDR3 is 12 residues long. The CDR3 DNA is TGCAGTGTCAGAGCGGGGGGCGATGAGCAGTTCTTC. Translation gives CSVRAGGDEQFF.

This clonotype was detected only a few times. V and J are TRBV20-1 and TRBJ1-4; a possible D gene is TRBD1 (5 bases). CDR1 and CDR2 from the germline V gene are DFQATT and SNEGSKA (reference sequence). The V and J ends lost 6 bases and 0 bases respectively, with 8 bases between them. The CDR3 spans 13 residues. CDR3 protein: CSALDTTNEKLFF. In DNA form, the CDR3 reads TGCAGTGCCCTGGACACAACTAATGAAAAACTGTTTTTT.

The chain recombines TRBV29-1 with TRBJ2-1; maybe TRBD2 (6 bases). Trimming pared 3 bases from V and 7 bases from J, leaving 10 bases between. The CDR3 is 12 residues long. CDR1 SQVTM and CDR2 ANQGSEA come from the germline V gene. CDR3 coding DNA: TGCAGCGTTGAGCCCGGGGGTAATGAGCAGTTCTTC. This translates into CSVEPGGNEQFF.

The CDR3 region has the DNA TGTGCCAGCAGCCCCGGGGGGGATCGGACTGAAGCTTTCTTT. Its translation is CASSPGGDRTEAFF. The chain uses TRBV6-2 or TRBV6-3 and TRBJ1-1; D may be TRBD1 (5 bases). This CDR3 has 14 residues. The germline CDR1 and CDR2 sequences are MNHEY and SVGEGT. Trimming shortened V by 6 bases and J by 5 bases, and 16 bases separated the two germline ends.

The chain carries TRBV7-9 and TRBJ2-1; 8 bases agree with TRBD2. Germline-derived CDR1 and CDR2 are SEHNR and FQNEAQ (reference sequence). This CDR3 comprises 16 residues. The J segment lost 8 bases and the V segment lost 1 base, leaving 10 bases of the junction unmatched. The CDR3 sequence: CASSLGPSGLDYEQFF. The CDR3 bases are TGTGCCAGCAGCTTAGGTCCTAGCGGGTTAGACTATGAGCAGTTCTTC.

This chain joins TRBV12-2 and TRBJ1-2; TRBD1, the table's D call, lacks a check against the DNA. TRBV12-2 is a pseudogene segment. The CDR3 sequence is 16 residues long. CDR3 nucleotides: TGTGCAAGTCGCTTAAGGGACAGGGTTACTGACTATGGCTACACCTTC. Protein: CASRLRDRVTDYGYTF.

The genes are TRBV6-1 and TRBJ2-7, with 14 bases that match TRBD2. Germline V gene lookup returns CDR1 MNHNS and CDR2 SASEGT. After removal of 8 bases from V and 3 bases from J, the junction contained 3 bases not matched to a gene. This CDR3 has 14 residues. The CDR3 DNA reads as TGTGCCAGCTCGGGACTAGCGGGAGACTACGAGCAGTACTTC. Protein sequence: CASSGLAGDYEQYF.

The CDR3 region is CASTPGGSYNEQFF. The CDR3 DNA sequence: TGTGCCAGCACCCCCGGGGGCTCCTACAATGAGCAGTTCTTC. This chain joins TRBV11-3 and TRBJ2-1; a possible D gene is TRBD2 (6 bases). This CDR3 spans 14 amino acids. Germline-derived CDR1 and CDR2 are SGHNT and YENEEA. Trimming removed 7 bases from V and 0 bases from J, with 10 bases in between.

The chain's CDR3 is CATRDPGSNQPQHF. The CDR3 DNA follows: TGTGCCACCCGAGATCCTGGGAGCAATCAGCCCCAGCATTTT. V is TRBV6-2 or TRBV6-3 and J is TRBJ1-5; unclear D gene. CDR3 length: 14 residues. Trimming cost V 10 bases and J 1 base, with 14 bases left between them. From germline, CDR1 is MNHEY and CDR2 SVGEGT.

The J gene is TRBJ1-1, the V gene TRBV30; D gene unclear. This CDR3 is 13 amino acids long. Trimming took off 0 bases at V and 7 bases at J, with 12 bases between the two ends. Germline V lookup: CDR1 GTSNPN, CDR2 SVGIG (reference sequence). CDR3 DNA sequence: TGTGCCTGGAGTGTACTCCCGGGTGGTGAAGCTTTCTTT. Translating it yields CAWSVLPGGEAFF.

V is TRBV5-4 and J is TRBJ1-1; D is uncertain. The CDR3 sequence is 15 residues long. V was pared by 0 bases and J by 8 bases, with 17 bases between. Per the germline V gene, CDR1 is SGHNT and CDR2 is YYREEE (reference sequence). For the CDR3, the DNA is TGTGCCAGCAGCTTGGCTGGCGGATCGTCTGCGGAAGCTTTCTTT. It specifies CASSLAGGSSAEAFF. The full variable domain, with the rest looked up from reference TRBV5-4 and TRBJ1-1, is ETGVTQSPTHLIKTRGQQVTLRCSSQSGHNTVSWYQQALGQGPQFIFQYYREEENGRGNFPPRFSGLQFPNYSSELNVNALELDDSALYLCASSLAGGSSAEAFFGQGTRLTVV.

The chain joins TRBV19 to TRBJ1-5, with D uncertain. Germline V CDR1 and CDR2: LNHDA, SQIVND (reference sequence). V was shortened by 3 bases and J by 2 bases, with 5 bases between the two germline ends. The CDR3 covers 13 residues. In DNA, the CDR3 is TGTGCCAGTAGTATTGATGGCAATCAGCCCCAGCATTTT. This encodes CASSIDGNQPQHF. Complete variable domain (other parts from reference TRBV19 and TRBJ1-5): DGGITQSPKYLFRKEGQNVTLSCEQNLNHDAMYWYRQDPGQGLRLIYYSQIVNDFQKGDIAEGYSVSREKKESFPLTVTSAQKNPTAFYLCASSIDGNQPQHFGDGTRLSIL.

The chain carries TRBV5-1 and TRBJ2-7, with D perhaps matching TRBD2 (5 bases). Germline-derived CDR1 and CDR2 are SGHRS and YFSETQ. Trimming cost V 4 bases and J 7 bases, with 18 bases left between them. CDR3 length equals 14 residues. The CDR3 spells CASSPDGVWGEQYF. The CDR3 nucleotides are TGCGCCAGCAGCCCGGACGGGGTTTGGGGAGAGCAGTACTTC.

The chain carries TRBV11-2 and TRBJ1-2; D uncertain. Germline CDR1 and CDR2: SGHAT and FQNNGV. The CDR3 loop spans 12 amino acids. The V and J ends lost 0 bases and 5 bases respectively, with 4 bases between them. The CDR3 nucleotides are TGTGCCAGCAGCTTAGACACATATGGCTACACCTTC. Translation gives CASSLDTYGYTF.

V is TRBV10-3 and J is TRBJ1-1; 8 bases are shared with TRBD1. Germline V gene lookup returns CDR1 ENHRY and CDR2 SYGVKD. The V gene end was trimmed by 6 bases and the J gene end by 3 bases; junction bases not matched to a gene: 6. The length of the CDR3 is 14 residues. The CDR3 bases are TGTGCCATCAGGGTGGACAGGGCTTACACTGAAGCTTTCTTT. Translation: CAIRVDRAYTEAFF.